One sample yielded the 2 T cell receptor beta chains listed below, sequenced in a study of blood T cell repertoires in COVID-19. Generated by immunoSEQ multiplex PCR, the TCRdb table keeps only in-frame clones and is missing some. The table includes some 99,000 clones, around 83% detected once. Sequencing input: peripheral blood. The receptors come from a woman aged 60 to 75 in a cohort sampled during active or convalescent COVID-19.

This chain links TRBV19 with TRBJ2-3, with TRBD2 identical over 12 bases. CDR1 is LNHDA and CDR2 is SQIVND in the germline V gene (reference sequence). V shed 4 bases, J shed 0 bases, and the junction held 8 bases outside the gene matches. This CDR3 is 18 amino acids long. CDR3 DNA: TGTGCCAGTAGTACTTGGACTAGCGGGGTAGCGAGCACAGATACGCAGTATTTT. Translation gives CASSTWTSGVASTDTQYF. The entire variable domain, with the rest obtained from reference TRBV19 and TRBJ2-3, is as follows: DGGITQSPKYLFRKEGQNVTLSCEQNLNHDAMYWYRQDPGQGLRLIYYSQIVNDFQKGDIAEGYSVSREKKESFPLTVTSAQKNPTAFYLCASSTWTSGVASTDTQYFGPGTRLTVL.

The gene calls are TRBV2 and TRBJ1-6; possible D gene TRBD1, 6 bases. The ends were cut back, 4 bases at V and 8 bases at J, with 12 bases in the middle. Germline CDR1 SNHLY, CDR2 FYNNEI. The length of the CDR3 is 14 residues. CDR3 sequence: CASSGIRGYSPLHF. CDR3 DNA sequence: TGTGCCAGCAGTGGGATCAGGGGATATTCACCCCTCCACTTT.